The entry that follows covers one TCR beta chain sequence. Its antigen remains unknown. There are 17 residues in the CDR3. Trimming took 5 bases from V and 2 from J; bases not matched to a gene: 12. Germline V gene data show CDR1 as SGHVS and CDR2 as FNYEAQ. These data belong to a study of cytomegalovirus exposure and HLA in healthy donors. Notes on the study in general: Within an earlier analysis, most TCR beta V segments proved productive either about 90% or about 30% of the time. TRBV6-2, TRBV6-3 and some other V segments were unresolvable in 87-base-pair reads.

The donors (healthy individuals) were bone marrow donors. The PCR made use of 60 Vbeta and 13 Jbeta primers. The data were produced by immunoSEQ multiplex PCR, yet TCRdb's version contains in-frame clones alone and is incomplete. The table has under 140,000 clones, around three quarters seen once. J is TRBJ1-5 and V is TRBV7-6; TRBD1 matches 7 bases. This clonotype was obtained from a woman in her twenties or thirties in good health and CMV-seronegative. The sample was PBMCs. This CDR3 is CASSPVQGGFGNQPQHF. The CDR3 DNA reads as TGTGCCAGCAGCCCCGTACAAGGGGGCTTTGGCAATCAGCCCCAGCATTTT.